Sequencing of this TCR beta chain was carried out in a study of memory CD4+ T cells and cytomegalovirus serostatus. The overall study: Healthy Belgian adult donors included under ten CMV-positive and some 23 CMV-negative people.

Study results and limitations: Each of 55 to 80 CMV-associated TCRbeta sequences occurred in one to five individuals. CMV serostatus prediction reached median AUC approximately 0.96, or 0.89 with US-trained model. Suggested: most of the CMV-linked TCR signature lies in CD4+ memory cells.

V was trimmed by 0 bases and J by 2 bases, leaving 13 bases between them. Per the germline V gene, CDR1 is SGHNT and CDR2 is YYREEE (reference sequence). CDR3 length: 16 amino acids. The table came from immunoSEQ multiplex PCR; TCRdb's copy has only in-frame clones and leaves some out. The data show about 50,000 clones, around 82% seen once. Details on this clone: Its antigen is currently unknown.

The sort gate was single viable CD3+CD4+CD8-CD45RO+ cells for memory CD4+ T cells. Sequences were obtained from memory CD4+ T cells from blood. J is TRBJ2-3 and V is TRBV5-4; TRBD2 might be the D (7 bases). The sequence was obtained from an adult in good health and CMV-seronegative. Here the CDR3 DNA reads TGTGCCAGCAGCTTGGCCGGGGGGCCCTCCACAGATACGCAGTATTTT. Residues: CASSLAGGPSTDTQYF.